A single sample gave rise to the 10 T cell receptor beta chains below, sequenced in a study of shared clonotypes between healthy human individuals. TCRdb's table, derived via immunoSEQ multiplex PCR, lists solely in-frame clones and lacks some. Of approximately 1,500,000 clones listed, 98% are singletons. The sequenced material came from naive CD4+ T cells sorted from blood. Subset: CD45RA+ positively selected. The receptors originated from a man aged 25-40 years in good health.

The chain has TRBV6-5 and TRBJ2-1; TRBD2 agrees at 13 bases. J was trimmed by 5 bases and V by 2 bases; bases with no gene match: 3. The germline gives CDR1 MNHEY, CDR2 SVGAGI. This CDR3 has 16 amino acids. In nucleotides, the CDR3 is TGTGCCAGCAGTTACCGGACTAGCGGGAGTAACAATGAGCAGTTCTTC. Protein product: CASSYRTSGSNNEQFF.

This clone was detected once. Other DNA sequences of this sample code for an identical CDR3. The rearrangement uses TRBV9 and TRBJ2-7, with 8 bases that match TRBD2. The CDR3 is 16 residues long. The germline gives CDR1 SGDLS, CDR2 YYNGEE. The trim removed 0 bases at V and 2 bases at J, leaving 7 bases unmatched. The CDR3 coding sequence is TGTGCCAGCAGCGTAGCTGGCTCGGGAGGGCCCTACGAGCAGTACTTC. It is translated as CASSVAGSGGPYEQYF. Looking up the rest from reference TRBV9 and TRBJ2-7 gives the full variable domain: DSGVTQTPKHLITATGQRVTLRCSPRSGDLSVYWYQQSLDQGLQFLIQYYNGEERAKGNILERFSAQQFPDLHSELNLSSLELGDSALYFCASSVAGSGGPYEQYFGPGTRLTVT.

The CDR3 is CASSRSNQPQHF. In DNA form, the CDR3 reads TGTGCCAGCAGCCGTAGCAATCAGCCCCAGCATTTT. The chain employs TRBV7-8 and TRBJ1-5; D gene ambiguous. CDR1 SGHVS and CDR2 FQNEAQ come from the germline V gene. The ends were cut back, 5 bases at V and 0 bases at J, with 2 bases in the middle. The CDR3 contains 12 residues.

V is TRBV11-2 and J is TRBJ2-7; 8 positions agree with TRBD2. V trimming: 0 bases; J trimming: 6 bases; junction bases outside the gene matches: 4. From germline, CDR1 is SGHAT and CDR2 FQNNGV. The CDR3 has 14 residues. CDR3 sequence reads: CASSLDPGGGEQYF. Written as DNA, the CDR3 is TGTGCCAGCAGCTTAGACCCGGGAGGGGGCGAGCAGTACTTC.

Concerning this clone itself: Other DNA sequences in this specimen translate into the identical CDR3. The chain couples TRBV10-1 to TRBJ2-2; D uncertain. The CDR3 spans 13 residues. V lost 2 bases and J lost 1, with 2 bases in between. Germline loops: CDR1 WNHNN, CDR2 SYGVQD (reference sequence). CDR3 in amino acids: CASSERNTGELFF. The CDR3 nucleotides read TGCGCCAGCAGTGAGAGGAACACCGGGGAGCTGTTTTTT.

As concerns this clone: Other DNA sequences of this sample code for an identical CDR3. The CDR3 coding sequence is TGTGCCAGCAGCTTGGGGCCCAATCAGCCCCAGCATTTT. This translates into CASSLGPNQPQHF. The J gene is TRBJ1-5, the V gene TRBV5-4; no clear D. Germline V gene sequence: CDR1 SGHNT, CDR2 YYREEE (reference sequence). This CDR3 has 13 amino acids. V gave up 0 bases and J gave up 3 bases, with 4 bases separating them.

The chain uses TRBV19 and TRBJ2-7, with 10 bases lining up with TRBD2. V dropped 5 bases and J dropped 3; count of bases not matched to a gene: 7. This CDR3 contains 15 residues. CDR1 and CDR2 (germline): LNHDA, SQIVND (reference sequence). Here the CDR3 reads CASSSILAGGYEQYF. The CDR3, as DNA: TGTGCCAGTAGTTCCATCTTAGCGGGGGGCTACGAGCAGTACTTC. Combining the CDR3 with reference TRBV19 and TRBJ2-7 gives the whole variable domain DGGITQSPKYLFRKEGQNVTLSCEQNLNHDAMYWYRQDPGQGLRLIYYSQIVNDFQKGDIAEGYSVSREKKESFPLTVTSAQKNPTAFYLCASSSILAGGYEQYFGPGTRLTVT.

V is TRBV18 and J is TRBJ2-7; D remains unclear. This CDR3 has 15 residues. The germline CDR1 and CDR2 sequences are KGHSH and LQKENI. The V gene lost 3 bases and the J gene lost 3 bases, with 15 bases spanning the gap. The CDR3 spells CASSPSYNGVYEQYF. CDR3 bases: TGTGCCAGCTCACCCAGCTACAATGGCGTCTACGAGCAGTACTTC.

The chain has TRBV11-3 and TRBJ2-7; D assignment may be TRBD1 or TRBD2 (5 bases each). This CDR3 comprises 14 residues. Trimming took 5 bases from V and 0 from J, leaving 11 bases between them. Germline V lookup: CDR1 SGHNT, CDR2 YENEEA. The DNA of the CDR3 is TGTGCCAGCAGCAAGGGACGAAGCTCCTACGAGCAGTACTTC. It specifies CASSKGRSSYEQYF.

The chain has TRBV12-2 and TRBJ2-7. TRBV12-2 is an annotated pseudogene. CDR3 length equals 14 residues. The CDR3 nucleotides are TGTGCAAGTCGCTTAGTAGACCAGACCTACGAGCAGTACTTC. Its protein is CASRLVDQTYEQYF.